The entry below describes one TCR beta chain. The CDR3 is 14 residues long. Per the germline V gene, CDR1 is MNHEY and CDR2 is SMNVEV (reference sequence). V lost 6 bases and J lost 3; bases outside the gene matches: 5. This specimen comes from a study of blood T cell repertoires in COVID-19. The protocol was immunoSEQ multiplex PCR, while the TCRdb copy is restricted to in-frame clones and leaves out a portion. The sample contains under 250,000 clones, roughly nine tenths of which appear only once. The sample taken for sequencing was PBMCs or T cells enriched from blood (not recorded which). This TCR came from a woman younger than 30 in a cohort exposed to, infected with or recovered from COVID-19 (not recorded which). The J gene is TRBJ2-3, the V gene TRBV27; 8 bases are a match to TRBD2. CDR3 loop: CASRLTSGTDTQYF. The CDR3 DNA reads TGTGCCAGCAGACTAACTAGCGGAACAGATACGCAGTATTTT.